Listed here are 32 T cell receptor beta chains from one sample, sequenced in a study of blood T cell repertoires in COVID-19. Assay used: immunoSEQ multiplex PCR; TCRdb lists only in-frame clones, some missing. The data contain fewer than 200,000 clones, approximately 87% of them singletons. What was sequenced was peripheral blood. Every receptor here comes from a woman aged 70-85 years with COVID-19, enrolled during active disease.

The V call is TRBV7-9, the J call TRBJ1-2, with 7 nucleotides matching TRBD1. Germline lookup yields CDR1 SEHNR and CDR2 FQNEAQ (reference sequence). With V trimmed by 5 bases and J by 4 bases, 7 bases remained unmatched. The CDR3 has 14 amino acids. The CDR3 DNA sequence: TGTGCCAGCAGCACAACAGGGGAAGGCTATGGCTACACCTTC. It encodes CASSTTGEGYGYTF.

The V gene is TRBV18, the J gene TRBJ2-2; D unclear. V lost 5 bases, J lost 3 bases, and 7 bases lay in between. Per the germline V gene, CDR1 is KGHSH and CDR2 is LQKENI. There are 13 residues in the CDR3. As DNA, the CDR3 is TGTGCCAGCTCATCGCGAGACACCGGGGAGCTGTTTTTT. It translates to CASSSRDTGELFF.

The chain joins TRBV4-2 to TRBJ1-5; 9 bases fit TRBD1. The V gene end was trimmed by 8 bases and the J gene end by 5 bases; junction bases not matched to a gene: 16. The CDR3 is 17 residues long. Germline V gene data show CDR1 as LGHNA and CDR2 as YNFKEQ. The CDR3 loop is CASCPGTGKRRDQPQHF. CDR3 nucleotide sequence: TGTGCCAGCTGCCCAGGGACAGGGAAAAGGAGAGATCAGCCCCAGCATTTT.

CDR3 sequence reads: CASGLFASVTDTQYF. In DNA form, the CDR3 reads TGTGCTAGTGGTTTGTTCGCTAGCGTGACAGATACGCAGTATTTT. The chain has TRBV12-5 and TRBJ2-3; D possibly corresponds to TRBD2 (6 bases). The CDR3 spans 15 residues. Germline-derived CDR1 and CDR2 are LGHNT and FRNRAP. Trimming pared 2 bases from V and 3 bases from J, leaving 12 bases between.

This chain uses TRBV5-4 with TRBJ2-1, with a weak D call TRBD2 (5 bases). Trimming pared 0 bases from V and 3 bases from J, leaving 7 bases between. The CDR3 length is 14 residues. The germline gives CDR1 SGHNT, CDR2 YYREEE (reference sequence). CDR3 sequence reads: CASSLGGSYNEQFF. In nucleotides, the CDR3 is TGTGCCAGCAGCTTGGGAGGGAGCTACAATGAGCAGTTCTTC. The entire variable domain, with the rest obtained from reference TRBV5-4 and TRBJ2-1, is as follows: ETGVTQSPTHLIKTRGQQVTLRCSSQSGHNTVSWYQQALGQGPQFIFQYYREEENGRGNFPPRFSGLQFPNYSSELNVNALELDDSALYLCASSLGGSYNEQFFGPGTRLTVL.

The J gene is TRBJ1-5, the V gene TRBV28; D perhaps matches TRBD1 (6 bases). Trimming stripped 7 bases from V and 5 bases from J, with 12 bases between. Germline values: CDR1 MDHEN, CDR2 SYDVKM. This CDR3 contains 13 residues. CDR3: CASNREIDQPQHF. The CDR3 DNA is TGTGCCAGCAACAGGGAAATTGATCAGCCCCAGCATTTT.

The chain couples TRBV11-3 to TRBJ2-1; 10 bases are shared with TRBD1. Per germline, CDR1 SGHNT and CDR2 YENEEA. V lost 5 bases to trimming and J lost 6 bases; unmatched junction nucleotides: 7. This CDR3 is built from 15 residues. Here the CDR3 DNA reads TGTGCCAGCAGCGTATGGACAGGGGGGGGCAATGAGCAGTTCTTC. Protein: CASSVWTGGGNEQFF.

The genes are TRBV3-1 (or the pseudogene TRBV3-2) and TRBJ1-5, with D possibly matching TRBD1 (6 bases). V lost 2 bases, J lost 9 bases, and 17 bases lay in between. Germline V lookup: CDR1 LGHDT, CDR2 YNNKEL (reference sequence). This CDR3 is 15 amino acids long. In nucleotides, the CDR3 is TGTGCCAGCAGCCAACAACAGGGTGCCCTTCTGCCCCAGCATTTT. This encodes CASSQQQGALLPQHF.

The chain recombines TRBV4-1 with TRBJ2-3, with 7 bases fitting TRBD2. V was pared by 1 base and J by 3 bases, with 1 base of the junction left unmatched. CDR1 is MGHRA and CDR2 is YSYEKL in the germline V gene. This CDR3 spans 14 amino acids. CDR3 residues: CASSQGGGTDTQYF. CDR3 in DNA: TGCGCCAGCAGCCAAGGGGGAGGGACAGATACGCAGTATTTT.

The chain joins TRBV7-9 to TRBJ2-3, with TRBD2 matching 7 bases. The CDR3 has 14 residues. The V gene's germline CDR1 is SEHNR and CDR2 FQNEAQ (reference sequence). The J segment lost 5 bases and the V segment lost 5 bases, leaving 7 bases of the junction unmatched. The CDR3 DNA reads as TGTGCCAGCAGCCCGACTAGCCGGGAAGATACGCAGTATTTT. Its translation is CASSPTSREDTQYF.

CDR3 coding DNA: TGTGCCAGCAGCCGAGTTGAATTCGGGACAGATACGCAGTATTTT. As protein: CASSRVEFGTDTQYF. The V call is TRBV4-2, the J call TRBJ2-3; D not certain. The CDR3 loop spans 15 amino acids. V was shortened by 4 bases and J by 3 bases, with 14 bases between the two germline ends. Germline CDR1 reads LGHNA; CDR2 reads YNFKEQ.

This clone was counted once. The chain combines TRBV19 with TRBJ2-2, with 10 bases fitting TRBD2. CDR1 LNHDA and CDR2 SQIVND come from the germline V gene (reference sequence). The trim removed 5 bases at V and 0 bases at J, leaving 3 bases unmatched. The length of the CDR3 is 16 residues. CDR3 loop: CASSRTSGTNTGELFF. DNA for the CDR3: TGTGCCAGTAGTCGGACTAGCGGAACGAACACCGGGGAGCTGTTTTTT.

The chain couples TRBV29-1 to TRBJ1-2, with 8 bases lining up with TRBD1. CDR1 and CDR2 from the germline V gene are SQVTM and ANQGSEA. CDR3 length: 13 residues. V gave up 5 bases and J gave up 3 bases; unmatched junction bases: 5. DNA for the CDR3: TGCAGCGTTAAGGACAGGGCTGACTATGGCTACACCTTC. It codes for CSVKDRADYGYTF.

V and J are TRBV11-3 and TRBJ1-2; maybe TRBD1 (5 bases). The germline V and J ends were trimmed by 5 bases and 3 bases, with 7 bases remaining between them. CDR1 is SGHNT and CDR2 is YENEEA in the germline V gene. The CDR3 has 12 amino acids. The CDR3 DNA is TGTGCCAGCAGCGAAGGGGACTATGGCTACACCTTC. Translating gives CASSEGDYGYTF.

This clone was counted only a few times. The chain recombines TRBV6-2 or TRBV6-3 with TRBJ2-7; D not resolved. V shed 5 bases and J shed 3 bases, with 17 bases lying between them. Germline-derived CDR1 and CDR2 are MNHEY and SVGEGT. The CDR3 consists of 15 residues. The CDR3 DNA reads TGTGCCAGCAGTGAGACTGGCAATCACCGCTACGAGCAGTACTTC. Its protein product is CASSETGNHRYEQYF.

This chain uses TRBV7-2 with TRBJ1-3; no clear D. The V gene lost 5 bases and the J gene lost 1 base, with 3 bases spanning the gap. This CDR3 has 12 amino acids. The germline V gene encodes CDR1 SGHTA and CDR2 FQGNSA. The CDR3 reads CASSPSGNTIYF. CDR3 in DNA: TGTGCCAGCAGCCCTTCTGGAAACACCATATATTTT.

In its sample, this clone was seen once. The chain has TRBV7-3 and TRBJ2-7; 9 bases are a match to TRBD1. After removal of 2 bases from V and 6 bases from J, the junction contained 8 bases not matched to a gene. Germline V lookup: CDR1 SGHTA, CDR2 FQGTGA. The CDR3 is 15 amino acids. The CDR3 coding sequence is TGTGCCAGCAGCTTAGCAAAGGGACAGGGCATCGAGCAGTACTTC. It yields the protein CASSLAKGQGIEQYF.

There are a few counts of this clone. V and J are TRBV6-6 and TRBJ1-2; tentatively, D is TRBD1 (5 bases). The germline CDR1 and CDR2 sequences are MNHNY and SVGAGI (reference sequence). The germline V and J ends were trimmed by 6 bases and 1 base, with 9 bases remaining between them. This CDR3 comprises 13 residues. The chain's CDR3 is CASSPDSNYGYTF. DNA of the CDR3: TGTGCCAGCAGCCCCGACAGTAACTATGGCTACACCTTC.

This chain uses TRBV7-9 with TRBJ1-6, with D uncertain. V was shortened by 4 bases and J by 7 bases, with 17 bases between the two germline ends. Germline CDR1 is SEHNR and CDR2 is FQNEAQ (reference sequence). This CDR3 has 16 amino acids. Here the CDR3 DNA reads TGTGCCAGCAGCTCGTCCCAACTTCTGTCGAATTCACCCCTCCACTTT. It encodes CASSSSQLLSNSPLHF.

V and J are TRBV30 and TRBJ1-4; D unclear. Trimming stripped 5 bases from V and 0 bases from J, with 10 bases between. The germline gives CDR1 GTSNPN, CDR2 SVGIG (reference sequence). CDR3 size: 14 residues. In nucleotides, the CDR3 is TGTGCCTGGCGCTCCGGGACAACTAATGAAAAACTGTTTTTT. This encodes CAWRSGTTNEKLFF.

The J gene is TRBJ2-2, the V gene TRBV5-1; D may be TRBD2 (5 bases). CDR3 length equals 13 residues. Trimming stripped 4 bases from V and 4 bases from J, with 8 bases between. Per germline, CDR1 SGHRS and CDR2 YFSETQ. CDR3 DNA: TGCGCCAGCAGCGTAACTAGCACCGGGGAGCTGTTTTTT. This encodes CASSVTSTGELFF.

J is TRBJ2-7 and V is TRBV2, with D uncertain. V was pared by 6 bases and J by 2 bases, with 5 bases between. The CDR3 runs 11 residues. CDR1 and CDR2 (germline): SNHLY, FYNNEI. CDR3 in amino acids: CASRETYEQYF. CDR3 nucleotide sequence: TGTGCCAGCAGAGAGACCTACGAGCAGTACTTC.

V and J are TRBV18 and TRBJ1-1; TRBD1 matches 8 bases. The trim removed 3 bases at V and 2 bases at J, leaving 8 bases unmatched. The CDR3 spans 16 residues. Germline V gene lookup returns CDR1 KGHSH and CDR2 LQKENI. The CDR3 DNA follows: TGTGCCAGCTCACCTCTGTCAGGGGGCTTAAACACTGAAGCTTTCTTT. Encoded protein: CASSPLSGGLNTEAFF.

The chain couples TRBV2 to TRBJ2-3; D remains ambiguous. CDR1 and CDR2 (germline): SNHLY, FYNNEI. The CDR3 consists of 13 residues. V shed 4 bases and J shed 0 bases, with 5 bases lying between them. The CDR3: CASSARSTDTQYF. The DNA of the CDR3 is TGTGCCAGCAGTGCCAGGAGCACAGATACGCAGTATTTT.

The chain is built from TRBV6-5 and TRBJ2-7; D not resolved. Germline assignment: CDR1 MNHEY and CDR2 SVGAGI. The CDR3 spans 13 residues. V was pared by 0 bases and J by 6 bases, with 9 bases between. This CDR3 reads CASSYSKSGEQYF. The DNA of the CDR3 is TGTGCCAGCAGTTACTCGAAGTCGGGCGAGCAGTACTTC.

The chain has TRBV24-1 and TRBJ2-7; 7 nucleotides agree with TRBD2. V gave up 4 bases and J gave up 3 bases; unmatched junction bases: 8. Looked up from germline, CDR1 is KGHDR and CDR2 is SFDVKD. The CDR3 totals 15 residues. The CDR3 nucleotides are TGTGCCACCAGTGACTCTACTAGCGCAAACTACGAGCAGTACTTC. Its protein is CATSDSTSANYEQYF.

The V call is TRBV15, the J call TRBJ1-3; TRBD1 might be the D (6 bases). Germline V CDR1 and CDR2: LNHNV, YYDKDF (reference sequence). The V end was cut by 1 base, the J end by 3 bases, with 19 bases between. The CDR3 consists of 18 residues. CDR3 amino acids: CATSRAAGTFGSGNTIYF. CDR3 nucleotides: TGTGCCACCAGCAGAGCTGCCGGGACATTTGGGAGTGGAAACACCATATATTTT.

The CDR3 DNA follows: TGTGCCAGTAGTACTATTGCGGGCAACACTGAAGCTTTCTTT. Protein product: CASSTIAGNTEAFF. This chain joins TRBV19 and TRBJ1-1, with D uncertain. The CDR3 is made up of 14 amino acids. Between the trimmed V and J ends, which lost 4 bases and 2 bases, there was a span of 11 bases. Germline CDR1 reads LNHDA; CDR2 reads SQIVND (reference sequence).

DNA for the CDR3: TGTGCCAGCAGGGACAGCTATAGCTCCTACGAGCAGTACTTC. Translating it yields CASRDSYSSYEQYF. The chain employs TRBV6-5 and TRBJ2-7; D may be TRBD1 (6 bases). The CDR3 has 14 residues. Germline CDR1 reads MNHEY; CDR2 reads SVGAGI. With 6 bases removed from V and 0 bases from J, the gap between germline ends came to 12 bases.

This rearrangement joins TRBV7-2 to TRBJ2-7, with TRBD2 identical over 9 bases. J gave up 9 bases and V 1 base, and 10 bases lay outside the gene matches. This CDR3 contains 15 residues. CDR1 and CDR2 (germline): SGHTA, FQGNSA. Here the CDR3 reads CASSLGRLAALWQYF. The CDR3 DNA sequence: TGTGCCAGCAGCTTAGGCAGACTAGCGGCACTCTGGCAGTACTTC.

The gene calls are TRBV2 and TRBJ1-2; TRBD1 aligns across 9 bases. Germline values: CDR1 SNHLY, CDR2 FYNNEI. V trimming: 5 bases; J trimming: 6 bases; junction bases outside the gene matches: 10. This CDR3 is built from 15 residues. The CDR3 protein is CASSPNTGTGNGYTF. In nucleotides, the CDR3 is TGTGCCAGCAGTCCTAACACCGGGACAGGGAATGGCTACACCTTC. Full variable domain (rest looked up from reference TRBV2 and TRBJ1-2): EPEVTQTPSHQVTQMGQEVILRCVPISNHLYFYWYRQILGQKVEFLVSFYNNEISEKSEIFDDQFSVERPDGSNFTLKIRSTKLEDSAMYFCASSPNTGTGNGYTFGSGTRLTVV.

The chain carries TRBV5-1 and TRBJ2-7; 13 bases fit TRBD2. V lost 4 bases and J lost 2; bases outside the gene matches: 6. Germline V gives CDR1 SGHRS, CDR2 YFSETQ. This CDR3 spans 16 amino acids. The CDR3 sequence is CASSPLGTSGTYEQYF. The CDR3 DNA sequence: TGCGCCAGCAGCCCGTTAGGGACTAGCGGGACCTACGAGCAGTACTTC.